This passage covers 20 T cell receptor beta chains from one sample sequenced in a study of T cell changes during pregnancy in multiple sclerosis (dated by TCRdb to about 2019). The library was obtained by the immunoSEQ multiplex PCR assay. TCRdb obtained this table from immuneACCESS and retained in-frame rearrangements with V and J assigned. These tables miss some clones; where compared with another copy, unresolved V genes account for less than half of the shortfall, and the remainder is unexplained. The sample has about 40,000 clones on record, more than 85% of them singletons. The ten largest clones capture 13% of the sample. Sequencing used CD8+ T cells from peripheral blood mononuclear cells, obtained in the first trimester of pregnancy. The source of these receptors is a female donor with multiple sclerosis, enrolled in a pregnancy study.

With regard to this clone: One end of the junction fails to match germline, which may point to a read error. CDR3 bases: TGTGCCAGCAGTGTAGAGGGGGGGTCGAATGAGCAGTTCTTC. It encodes CASSVEGGSNEQFF. The V call is TRBV9, the J call TRBJ2-1; possible D gene TRBD2, 7 bases. The CDR3 length is 14 residues. Germline CDR1 reads SGDLS; CDR2 reads YYNGEE. Full variable domain (remainder filled in from reference TRBV9 and TRBJ2-1): DSGVTQTPKHLITATGQRVTLRCSPRSGDLSVYWYQQSLDQGLQFLIQYYNGEERAKGNILERFSAQQFPDLHSELNLSSLELGDSALYFCASSVEGGSNEQFFGPGTRLTVL.

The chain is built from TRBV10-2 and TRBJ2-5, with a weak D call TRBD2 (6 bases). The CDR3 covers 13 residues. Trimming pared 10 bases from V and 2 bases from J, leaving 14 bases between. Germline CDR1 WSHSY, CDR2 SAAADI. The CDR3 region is CATASGVQETQYF. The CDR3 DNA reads TGCGCCACCGCCTCGGGGGTACAAGAGACCCAGTACTTC.

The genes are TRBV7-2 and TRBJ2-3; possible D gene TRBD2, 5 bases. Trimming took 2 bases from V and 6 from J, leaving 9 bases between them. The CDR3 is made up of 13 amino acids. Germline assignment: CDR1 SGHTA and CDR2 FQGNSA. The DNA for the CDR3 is TGTGCCAGCAGCTTACTCTCGGGGGATACGCAGTATTTT. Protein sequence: CASSLLSGDTQYF.

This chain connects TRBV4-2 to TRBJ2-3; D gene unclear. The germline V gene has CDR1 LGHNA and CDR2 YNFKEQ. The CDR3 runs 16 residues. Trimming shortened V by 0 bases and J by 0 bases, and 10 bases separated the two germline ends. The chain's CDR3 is CASSQDPAFSTDTQYF. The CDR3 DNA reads TGTGCCAGCAGCCAAGACCCAGCGTTTAGCACAGATACGCAGTATTTT.

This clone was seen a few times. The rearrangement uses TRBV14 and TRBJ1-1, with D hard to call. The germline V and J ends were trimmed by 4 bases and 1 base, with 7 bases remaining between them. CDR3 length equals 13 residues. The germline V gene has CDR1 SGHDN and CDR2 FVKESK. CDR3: CASSLLRNTEAFF. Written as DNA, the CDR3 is TGTGCCAGCAGCCTACTTCGGAACACTGAAGCTTTCTTT. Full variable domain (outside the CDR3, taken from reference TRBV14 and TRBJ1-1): EAGVTQFPSHSVIEKGQTVTLRCDPISGHDNLYWYRRVMGKEIKFLLHFVKESKQDESGMPNNRFLAERTGGTYSTLKVQPAELEDSGVYFCASSLLRNTEAFFGQGTRLTVV.

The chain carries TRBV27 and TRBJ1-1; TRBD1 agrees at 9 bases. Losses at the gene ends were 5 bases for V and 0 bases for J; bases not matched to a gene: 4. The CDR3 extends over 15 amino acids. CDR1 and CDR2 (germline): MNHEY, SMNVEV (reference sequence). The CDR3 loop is CASSPGTGLNTEAFF. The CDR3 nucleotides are TGTGCCAGCAGTCCCGGGACAGGGTTGAACACTGAAGCTTTCTTT.

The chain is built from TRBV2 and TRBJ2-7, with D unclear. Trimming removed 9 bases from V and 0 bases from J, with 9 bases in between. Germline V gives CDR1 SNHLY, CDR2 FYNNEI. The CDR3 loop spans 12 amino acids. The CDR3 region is CASLKSSYEQYF. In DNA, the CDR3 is TGTGCCAGTTTAAAGAGCTCCTACGAGCAGTACTTC.

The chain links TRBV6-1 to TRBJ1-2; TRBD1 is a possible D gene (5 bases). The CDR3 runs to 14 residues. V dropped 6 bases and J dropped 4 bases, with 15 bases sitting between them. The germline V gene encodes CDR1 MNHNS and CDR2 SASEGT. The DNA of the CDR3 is TGTGCCAGCAGCCCGACAGCGACGTCCTATGGCTACACCTTC. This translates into CASSPTATSYGYTF.

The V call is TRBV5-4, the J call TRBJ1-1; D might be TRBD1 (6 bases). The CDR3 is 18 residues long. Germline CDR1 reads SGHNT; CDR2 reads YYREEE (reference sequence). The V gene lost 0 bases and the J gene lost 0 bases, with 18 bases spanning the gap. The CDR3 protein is CASSLDGGHVQMNTEAFF. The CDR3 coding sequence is TGTGCCAGCAGCTTGGATGGGGGACATGTCCAGATGAACACTGAAGCTTTCTTT.

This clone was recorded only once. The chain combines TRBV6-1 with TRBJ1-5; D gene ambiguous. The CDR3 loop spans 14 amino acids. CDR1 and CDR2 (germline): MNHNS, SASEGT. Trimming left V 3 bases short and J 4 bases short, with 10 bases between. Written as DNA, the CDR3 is TGTGCCAGCAGTGATTTTAGCCGAAATCAGCCCCAGCATTTT. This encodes CASSDFSRNQPQHF.

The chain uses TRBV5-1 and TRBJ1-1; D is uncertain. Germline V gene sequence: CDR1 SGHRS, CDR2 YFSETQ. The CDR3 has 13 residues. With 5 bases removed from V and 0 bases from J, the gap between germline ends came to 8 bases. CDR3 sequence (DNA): TGCGCCAGCAGATGGGAGGTGAACACTGAAGCTTTCTTT. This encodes CASRWEVNTEAFF.

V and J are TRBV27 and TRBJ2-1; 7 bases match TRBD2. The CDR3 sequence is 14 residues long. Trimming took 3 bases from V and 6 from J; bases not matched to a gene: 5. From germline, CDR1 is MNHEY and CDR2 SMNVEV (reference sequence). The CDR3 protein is CASSLSSGFNEQFF. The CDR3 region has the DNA TGTGCCAGCAGTTTGTCTAGCGGCTTCAATGAGCAGTTCTTC.

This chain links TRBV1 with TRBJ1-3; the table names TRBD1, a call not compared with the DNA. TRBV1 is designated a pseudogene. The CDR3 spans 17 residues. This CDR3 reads CTSSQPTDTGLRNTIYF. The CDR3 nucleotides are TGCACCAGCAGCCAACCAACAGACACAGGGTTGAGAAACACCATATATTTT.

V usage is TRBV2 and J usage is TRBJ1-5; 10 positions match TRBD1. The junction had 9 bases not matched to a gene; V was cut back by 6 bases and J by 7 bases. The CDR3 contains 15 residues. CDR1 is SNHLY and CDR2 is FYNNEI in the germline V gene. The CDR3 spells CASREGQGIIQPQHF. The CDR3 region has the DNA TGTGCCAGCAGGGAGGGACAGGGGATCATCCAGCCCCAGCATTTT.

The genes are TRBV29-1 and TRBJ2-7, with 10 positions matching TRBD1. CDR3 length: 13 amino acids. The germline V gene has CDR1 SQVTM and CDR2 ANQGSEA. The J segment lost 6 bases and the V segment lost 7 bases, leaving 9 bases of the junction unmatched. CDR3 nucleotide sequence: TGCAGCGGTGGGACAGGGGATTTTGGCGAGCAGTACTTC. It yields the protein CSGGTGDFGEQYF.

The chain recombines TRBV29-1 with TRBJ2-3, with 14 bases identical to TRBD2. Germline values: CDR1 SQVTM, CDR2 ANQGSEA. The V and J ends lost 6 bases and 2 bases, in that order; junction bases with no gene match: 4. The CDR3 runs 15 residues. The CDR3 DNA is TGCAGCGTGGAGACTAGCGGGGGGGTCACAGATACGCAGTATTTT. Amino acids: CSVETSGGVTDTQYF.

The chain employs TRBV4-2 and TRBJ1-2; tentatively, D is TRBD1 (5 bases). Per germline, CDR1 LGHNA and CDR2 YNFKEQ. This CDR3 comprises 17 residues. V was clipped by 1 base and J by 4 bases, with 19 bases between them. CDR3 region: CASSQGIGDTDIYGYTF. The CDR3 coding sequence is TGTGCCAGCAGCCAAGGAATAGGGGATACAGACATCTATGGCTACACCTTC.

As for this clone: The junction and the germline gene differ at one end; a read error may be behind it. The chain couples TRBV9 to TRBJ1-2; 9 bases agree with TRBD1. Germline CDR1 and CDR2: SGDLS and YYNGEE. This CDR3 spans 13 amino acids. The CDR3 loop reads CASSVARDRVLFF. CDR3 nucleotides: TGTGCCAGCAGCGTAGCTAGGGACAGGGTCCTTTTCTTC.

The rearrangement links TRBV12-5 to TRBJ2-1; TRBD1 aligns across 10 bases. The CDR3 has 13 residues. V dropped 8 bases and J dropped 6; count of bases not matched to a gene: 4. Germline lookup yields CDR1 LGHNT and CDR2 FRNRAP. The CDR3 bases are TGTGCTAGTATGAGGACAGGGGGCAATGAGCAGTTCTTC. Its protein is CASMRTGGNEQFF.

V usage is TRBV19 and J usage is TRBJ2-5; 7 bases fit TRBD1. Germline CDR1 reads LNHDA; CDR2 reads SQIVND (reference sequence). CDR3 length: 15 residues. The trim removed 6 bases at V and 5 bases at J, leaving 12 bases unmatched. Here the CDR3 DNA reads TGTGCCAGTAGCTCTACTGGACAGGCGAAGGAGACCCAGTACTTC. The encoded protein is CASSSTGQAKETQYF.